These 32 T cell receptor beta chains came from one sample sequenced in a study of T cell responses to AZD1222 COVID-19 vaccine. Generated by immunoSEQ multiplex PCR, the TCRdb table keeps only in-frame clones and is missing some. The sample consists of roughly 100,000 clones, 88% of them appearing once. The sequenced sample was peripheral blood, obtained on day 0 of AZD1222 vaccination. These receptors originate from an adult in good health.

The V gene is TRBV5-6, the J gene TRBJ1-2; 7 bases agree with TRBD1. After removal of 4 bases from V and 8 bases from J, the junction contained 11 bases not matched to a gene. This CDR3 is 14 amino acids long. In germline, CDR1 is SGHDT, CDR2 YYEEEE. This chain's CDR3 is CASSPGRGQRGYTF. The CDR3 DNA sequence: TGTGCCAGCAGCCCGGGGAGGGGGCAGAGGGGCTACACCTTC.

This clone was observed once. This chain links TRBV3-1 (or the pseudogene TRBV3-2) with TRBJ1-4; D is unclear. The CDR3 has 16 amino acids. V was cut by 6 bases and J by 8 bases, with 22 bases left in between. Germline V gene data show CDR1 as LGHDT and CDR2 as YNNKEL (reference sequence). In DNA, the CDR3 is TGTGCCAGCAGGATACCCGGTCCTAATAAGGAGGAAAAACTGTTTTTT. Translated, it gives CASRIPGPNKEEKLFF.

The J gene is TRBJ1-1, the V gene TRBV21-1; whether TRBD1, the table's D call, matches the DNA was not checked. TRBV21-1 is a recognized pseudogene. This CDR3 region has 13 residues. Here the CDR3 reads CARGGTGDTEAFF. As DNA, the CDR3 is TGTGCCAGGGGGGGAACAGGGGACACTGAAGCTTTCTTT.

The CDR3: CASSQEGGQNYERYF. In DNA, the CDR3 is TGTGCCAGCAGCCAAGAAGGGGGACAGAACTACGAGAGGTACTTC. V gene TRBV3-1 (or the pseudogene TRBV3-2) combines with J gene TRBJ2-7; 7 bases match TRBD1. Unmatched junction bases numbered 14, after V lost 0 bases and J lost 12 bases. CDR1 and CDR2 from the germline V gene are LGHDT and YNNKEL (reference sequence). This CDR3 spans 15 amino acids.

This chain connects TRBV5-4 to TRBJ2-1, with 9 nucleotides matching TRBD2. V dropped 0 bases and J dropped 9; count of bases not matched to a gene: 16. The CDR3 is 18 amino acids. Germline CDR1 SGHNT, CDR2 YYREEE (reference sequence). Here the CDR3 reads CASSLGAAGGSLWGEQFF. The DNA of the CDR3 is TGTGCCAGCAGCTTGGGGGCGGCGGGAGGGTCCCTTTGGGGTGAGCAGTTCTTC.

This chain joins TRBV7-6 and TRBJ2-5, with 9 bases identical to TRBD2. The CDR3 runs to 16 residues. Germline values: CDR1 SGHVS, CDR2 FNYEAQ. V lost 0 bases, J lost 4 bases, and 6 bases stayed unmatched. CDR3 loop: CASSLAAGGTGETQYF. The CDR3 coding sequence is TGTGCCAGCAGCTTAGCGGCGGGAGGGACGGGAGAGACCCAGTACTTC.

The chain carries TRBV6-2 or TRBV6-3 and TRBJ1-1; weak D call: TRBD1 (5 bases). CDR3 length: 14 residues. Germline V gene data show CDR1 as MNHEY and CDR2 as SVGEGT. Trimming took off 4 bases at V and 2 bases at J, with 11 bases between the two ends. Here the CDR3 DNA reads TGTGCCAGCAGTTCCGGGGGGGTTAACACTGAAGCTTTCTTT. Its translation is CASSSGGVNTEAFF.

The rearrangement links TRBV11-2 to TRBJ1-6; D might be TRBD1 (5 bases). Between the trimmed V and J ends, which lost 1 base and 12 bases, there was a span of 19 bases. Germline-derived CDR1 and CDR2 are SGHAT and FQNNGV. CDR3 size: 16 residues. The chain's CDR3 is CASSLGGFGGILPLHF. The CDR3, as DNA: TGTGCCAGCAGCTTAGGGGGTTTTGGGGGTATCTTACCCCTCCACTTT.

This chain links TRBV24-1 with TRBJ2-1; 10 nucleotides line up with TRBD1. The CDR3 extends over 15 amino acids. Losses at the gene ends were 3 bases for V and 6 bases for J; bases not matched to a gene: 4. Germline CDR1 is KGHDR and CDR2 is SFDVKD. The CDR3 spells CATSDRGQGSNEQFF. DNA for the CDR3: TGTGCCACCAGTGATAGGGGACAGGGGAGCAATGAGCAGTTCTTC.

The CDR3 loop is CASTQGPMNTEAFF. In DNA form, the CDR3 reads TGTGCCAGCACTCAGGGGCCCATGAACACTGAAGCTTTCTTT. This chain links TRBV6-5 with TRBJ1-1; tentatively, D is TRBD1 (6 bases). This CDR3 spans 14 amino acids. The V and J ends lost 7 bases and 0 bases respectively, with 12 bases between them. Per germline, CDR1 MNHEY and CDR2 SVGAGI.

The rearrangement links TRBV16 to TRBJ1-5, with D possibly TRBD1 on 6 matching bases. Germline V lookup: CDR1 KGHSY, CDR2 FQNENV. This CDR3 is 16 amino acids long. The V end was cut by 4 bases, the J end by 4 bases, with 17 bases between. CDR3 sequence (DNA): TGTGCCAGCAGCCGCCCCGGACAGCTCGATAATCAGCCCCAGCATTTT. It codes for CASSRPGQLDNQPQHF.

A few counts support this clone. This sequence joins TRBV18 and TRBJ1-5, with a possible D match to TRBD1 (5 bases). CDR1 is KGHSH and CDR2 is LQKENI in the germline V gene. The CDR3 has 16 amino acids. Trimming left V 4 bases short and J 3 bases short, with 16 bases between. The CDR3 bases are TGTGCCAGCTCACGGTCCGGGACTTCCATCAATCAGCCCCAGCATTTT. Its translation is CASSRSGTSINQPQHF.

The chain links TRBV5-4 to TRBJ2-2; 8 positions match TRBD1. Germline V gene sequence: CDR1 SGHNT, CDR2 YYREEE (reference sequence). V trimming: 6 bases; J trimming: 3 bases; junction bases outside the gene matches: 1. The CDR3 length is 13 residues. Written as DNA, the CDR3 is TGTGCCAGCAAGGACAGGGACACCGGGGAGCTGTTTTTT. The encoded protein is CASKDRDTGELFF.

Here the CDR3 DNA reads TGTGCCAGCAGTCCCACAGGGGGCACGGGGGGAAACACCATATATTTT. Translated: CASSPTGGTGGNTIYF. The genes are TRBV7-3 and TRBJ1-3; 9 bases match TRBD1. V lost 6 bases and J lost 4; bases outside the gene matches: 10. The length of the CDR3 is 16 residues. Germline loops: CDR1 SGHTA, CDR2 FQGTGA.

In this sample, this clone turned up once. The CDR3 nucleotides read TGTGCCAGCAGCTTAGTTTACCCGAGCCACTATGGCTACACCTTC. Translation gives CASSLVYPSHYGYTF. The rearrangement uses TRBV11-2 and TRBJ1-2, with unresolved D. Germline V gene lookup returns CDR1 SGHAT and CDR2 FQNNGV. The CDR3 spans 15 residues. V was cut by 1 base and J by 3 bases, with 12 bases left in between.

This clone is a singleton in its sample. The rearrangement uses TRBV6-5 and TRBJ2-7; D uncertain. Per germline, CDR1 MNHEY and CDR2 SVGAGI. The CDR3 has 14 amino acids. Trimming pared 4 bases from V and 2 bases from J, leaving 12 bases between. CDR3: CASSSGDGTYEQYF. CDR3 coding DNA: TGTGCCAGCAGTTCAGGAGACGGAACCTACGAGCAGTACTTC.

This chain connects TRBV12-3 or TRBV12-4 to TRBJ2-4; D is ambiguous. The CDR3 runs 13 residues. The V end lost 6 bases, the J end lost 1 base, and 7 bases lay between the germline ends. This chain's CDR3 is CASRGQAKNIQYF. CDR3 bases: TGTGCCAGCAGGGGCCAGGCCAAAAACATTCAGTACTTC.

The chain recombines TRBV11-2 with TRBJ1-2; D possibly corresponds to TRBD1 (5 bases). CDR1 and CDR2 (germline): SGHAT, FQNNGV. V lost 3 bases to trimming and J lost 6 bases, with 20 bases between them. This CDR3 has 16 amino acids. The DNA for the CDR3 is TGTGCCAGCAGCTTGGATGGGACCCTATCGGGCAATGGCTACACCTTC. It is translated as CASSLDGTLSGNGYTF.

The chain joins TRBV28 to TRBJ2-2, with TRBD1 identical over 7 bases. This CDR3 is 15 amino acids long. The germline CDR1 and CDR2 sequences are MDHEN and SYDVKM. V lost 2 bases, J lost 6 bases, and 6 bases stayed unmatched. CDR3 region: CASSLSWQGAGELFF. CDR3 bases: TGTGCCAGCAGTTTAAGTTGGCAGGGGGCCGGGGAGCTGTTTTTT.

This clone is medium-sized within its sample. The genes are TRBV24-1 and TRBJ2-5, with D possibly being TRBD2 (5 bases). The CDR3 has 13 residues. V lost 2 bases and J 3 bases, leaving 6 bases between the germline ends. Looked up from germline, CDR1 is KGHDR and CDR2 is SFDVKD. CDR3 in amino acids: CATSDYGEETQYF. Here the CDR3 DNA reads TGTGCCACCAGTGATTACGGGGAAGAGACCCAGTACTTC.

CDR3 coding DNA: TGTGCCAGCAGTCAAGGGGGGACGGGGGTGAGGCCCCAGCATTTT. Residues: CASSQGGTGVRPQHF. The gene calls are TRBV2 and TRBJ1-5; perhaps TRBD1 as D (6 bases). Germline CDR1 is SNHLY and CDR2 is FYNNEI. The V end lost 5 bases, the J end lost 9 bases, and 20 bases lay between the germline ends. CDR3 size: 15 residues.

The chain uses TRBV18 and TRBJ2-7, with 15 bases aligning to TRBD2. CDR3 length equals 16 residues. Germline V gene data show CDR1 as KGHSH and CDR2 as LQKENI. Trimming removed 6 bases from V and 3 bases from J; junction bases left unmatched: 6. In DNA, the CDR3 is TGTGCCAGCTCGGCCGGGACTAGCGGGAGGATCTACGAGCAGTACTTC. This codes for CASSAGTSGRIYEQYF.

The gene calls are TRBV19 and TRBJ2-3, with 11 bases aligning to TRBD2. Germline V lookup: CDR1 LNHDA, CDR2 SQIVND (reference sequence). The V segment lost 4 bases and the J segment 2 bases; nucleotides outside the gene matches: 5. The CDR3 totals 16 residues. The CDR3 spells CASSSLAGGLTDTQYF. The CDR3 bases are TGTGCCAGTAGTAGCCTAGCGGGAGGCCTCACAGATACGCAGTATTTT.

This rearrangement joins TRBV3-1 (or the pseudogene TRBV3-2) to TRBJ2-5, with 8 nucleotides matching TRBD1. The junction had 6 bases not matched to a gene; V was cut back by 3 bases and J by 6 bases. Per germline, CDR1 LGHDT and CDR2 YNNKEL (reference sequence). CDR3 size: 14 residues. The chain's CDR3 is CASSQDRVAKTQYF. Written as DNA, the CDR3 is TGTGCCAGCAGCCAGGACAGGGTTGCAAAGACCCAGTACTTC.

The rearrangement joins TRBV9 to TRBJ2-7; TRBD2 agrees at 8 bases. V was pared by 0 bases and J by 2 bases, with 4 bases of the junction left unmatched. CDR3 length: 15 residues. Germline CDR1 is SGDLS and CDR2 is YYNGEE. The CDR3 DNA reads as TGTGCCAGCAGCGTAGGTAGCGGGAAGACCTACGAGCAGTACTTC. Translated: CASSVGSGKTYEQYF.

The chain is built from TRBV11-1 and TRBJ2-2; a possible D gene is TRBD2 (6 bases). With 1 base removed from V and 10 bases from J, the gap between germline ends came to 13 bases. CDR3 size: 14 residues. CDR1 and CDR2 from the germline V gene are SGHAT and FQDESV (reference sequence). This CDR3 reads CASSLGPRREELFF. CDR3 DNA sequence: TGTGCCAGCAGCTTAGGTCCGCGGAGGGAGGAGCTGTTTTTT.

V is TRBV6-5 and J is TRBJ1-2, with D maybe TRBD1 (5 bases). The germline CDR1 and CDR2 sequences are MNHEY and SVGAGI. Trimming stripped 0 bases from V and 6 bases from J, with 8 bases between. The CDR3 totals 13 residues. The CDR3 nucleotides read TGTGCCAGCAGTTACTCGGGGGTGGATGGCTACACCTTC. It specifies CASSYSGVDGYTF.

This sequence joins TRBV5-1 and TRBJ2-7; 8 bases line up with TRBD1. V was clipped by 4 bases and J by 5 bases; unmatched bases: 11. This CDR3 contains 15 residues. Germline V gene sequence: CDR1 SGHRS, CDR2 YFSETQ. CDR3 in amino acids: CASSVVGQGLDEQYF. The CDR3 nucleotides are TGCGCCAGCAGCGTAGTAGGACAGGGTCTTGACGAGCAGTACTTC.

The V gene is TRBV28, the J gene TRBJ1-5, with D perhaps TRBD1 (5 bases). Per germline, CDR1 MDHEN and CDR2 SYDVKM. This CDR3 is 15 amino acids long. V gave up 8 bases and J gave up 7 bases, with 21 bases separating them. The CDR3 is CASDPGTALPQPQHF. The CDR3 coding sequence is TGTGCCAGCGATCCCGGGACTGCCTTGCCCCAGCCCCAGCATTTT.

The sample holds a few counts of this clone. The chain has TRBV28 and TRBJ1-4, with TRBD1 as a possible D gene (5 bases). Germline V gives CDR1 MDHEN, CDR2 SYDVKM. V shed 1 base and J shed 11 bases, with 8 bases lying between them. The CDR3 is 12 residues long. The CDR3 is CASSLYGDKLFF. For the CDR3, the DNA is TGTGCCAGCAGTTTATACGGGGACAAACTGTTTTTT.

This rearrangement joins TRBV4-1 to TRBJ2-7; 10 nucleotides agree with TRBD2. The length of the CDR3 is 16 residues. Germline lookup yields CDR1 MGHRA and CDR2 YSYEKL. After removal of 4 bases from V and 7 bases from J, the junction contained 13 bases not matched to a gene. CDR3 sequence reads: CASSRVAGGLVWEQYF. The CDR3 nucleotides read TGCGCCAGCAGCCGAGTAGCGGGAGGCCTGGTGTGGGAGCAGTACTTC.

This rearrangement joins TRBV20-1 to TRBJ2-1; D gene unclear. Per germline, CDR1 DFQATT and CDR2 SNEGSKA (reference sequence). CDR3 length: 11 amino acids. In DNA, the CDR3 is TGCAGCAGCTACGTCTACAATGAGCAGTTCTTC. As protein: CSSYVYNEQFF.